This T cell receptor (beta chain) comes out of a study of blood T cell repertoires in COVID-19. Looking at the study overall: Sites across the United States, Italy and Spain contributed samples from acute and convalescent COVID-19. Nucleic acid was either cDNA or gDNA, and it came from T cells, B-cell-depleted T cells, or PBMCs.

Comments on this clone: This sample also contains other DNA sequences that code for the same CDR3.

Original methodology: Using reference gene primer amplification, nucleated cell counts were estimated. Sequencing used immunoSEQ multiplex PCR; TCRdb keeps in-frame clones, though not all of them. The DNA was the basis for D and trimming; V, J and clone size are from that table. The table shows about 100,000 clones, with 70% to 85% occurring only once. Sequencing used peripheral blood. The TCR was taken from a man between 60 and 70 years old with active or convalescent COVID-19.

The CDR3 here is CASSPRGNYGYTF. CDR3 in DNA: TGTGCCAGCTCACCGCGCGGTAACTATGGCTACACCTTC. The rearrangement links TRBV18 to TRBJ1-2; the D is unclear. This CDR3 region has 13 residues. Between the trimmed V and J ends, which lost 3 bases and 1 base, there was a span of 6 bases. Germline assignment: CDR1 KGHSH and CDR2 LQKENI. The complete variable domain, with remaining parts taken from reference TRBV18 and TRBJ1-2, reads NAGVMQNPRHLVRRRGQEARLRCSPMKGHSHVYWYRQLPEEGLKFMVYLQKENIIDESGMPKERFSAEFPKEGPSILRIQQVVRGDSAAYFCASSPRGNYGYTFGSGTRLTVV.